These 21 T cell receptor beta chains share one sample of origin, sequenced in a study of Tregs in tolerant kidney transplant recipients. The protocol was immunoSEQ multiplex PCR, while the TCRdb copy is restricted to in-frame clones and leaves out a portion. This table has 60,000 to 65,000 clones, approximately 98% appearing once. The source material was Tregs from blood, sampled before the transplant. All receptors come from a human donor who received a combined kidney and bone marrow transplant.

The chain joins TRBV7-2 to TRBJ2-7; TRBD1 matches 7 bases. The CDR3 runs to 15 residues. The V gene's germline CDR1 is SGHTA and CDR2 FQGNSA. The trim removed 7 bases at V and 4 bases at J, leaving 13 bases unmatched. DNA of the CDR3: TGTGCCAGCATTCGGACAGGTCAGGCAACTTACGAGCAGTACTTC. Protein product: CASIRTGQATYEQYF.

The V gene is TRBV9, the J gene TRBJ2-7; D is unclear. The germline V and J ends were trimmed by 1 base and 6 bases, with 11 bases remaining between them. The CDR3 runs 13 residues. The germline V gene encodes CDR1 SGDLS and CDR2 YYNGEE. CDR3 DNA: TGTGCCAGCAGCGTATCCCAAGGCGGCGAGCAGTACTTC. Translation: CASSVSQGGEQYF. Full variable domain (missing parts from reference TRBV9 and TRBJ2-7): DSGVTQTPKHLITATGQRVTLRCSPRSGDLSVYWYQQSLDQGLQFLIQYYNGEERAKGNILERFSAQQFPDLHSELNLSSLELGDSALYFCASSVSQGGEQYFGPGTRLTVT.

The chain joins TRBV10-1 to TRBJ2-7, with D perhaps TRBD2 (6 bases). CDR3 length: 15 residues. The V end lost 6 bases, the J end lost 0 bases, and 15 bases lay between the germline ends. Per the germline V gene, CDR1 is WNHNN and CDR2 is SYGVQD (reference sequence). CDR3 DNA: TGCGCCAGCAGGGGACTCGGCCTTAGCTCCTACGAGCAGTACTTC. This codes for CASRGLGLSSYEQYF.

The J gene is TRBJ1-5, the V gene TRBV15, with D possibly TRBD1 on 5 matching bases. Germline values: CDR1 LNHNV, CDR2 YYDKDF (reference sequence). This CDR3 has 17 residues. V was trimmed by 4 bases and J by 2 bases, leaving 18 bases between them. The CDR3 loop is CATSNQRDSWGNQPQHF. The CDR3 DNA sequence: TGTGCCACCAGCAACCAACGAGACAGCTGGGGCAATCAGCCCCAGCATTTT.

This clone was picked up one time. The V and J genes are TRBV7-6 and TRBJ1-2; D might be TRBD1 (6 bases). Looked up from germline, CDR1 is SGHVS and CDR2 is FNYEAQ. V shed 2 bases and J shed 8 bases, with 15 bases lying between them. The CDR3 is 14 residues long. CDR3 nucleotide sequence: TGTGCCAGCAGCTTAAGTCAGGGGCTGGAGGGCTACACCTTC. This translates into CASSLSQGLEGYTF.

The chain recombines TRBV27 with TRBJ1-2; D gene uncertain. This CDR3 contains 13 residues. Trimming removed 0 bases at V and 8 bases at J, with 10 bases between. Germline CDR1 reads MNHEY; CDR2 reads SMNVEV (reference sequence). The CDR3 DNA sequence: TGTGCCAGCAGTTTATCGAGGCAGAGGGGCTACACCTTC. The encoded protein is CASSLSRQRGYTF.

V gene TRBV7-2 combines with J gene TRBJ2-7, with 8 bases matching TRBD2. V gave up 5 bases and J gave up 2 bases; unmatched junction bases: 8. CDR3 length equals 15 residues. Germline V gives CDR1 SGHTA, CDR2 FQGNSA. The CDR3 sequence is CASSRMTSAAYEQYF. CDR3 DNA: TGTGCCAGCAGCCGAATGACTAGCGCAGCCTACGAGCAGTACTTC.

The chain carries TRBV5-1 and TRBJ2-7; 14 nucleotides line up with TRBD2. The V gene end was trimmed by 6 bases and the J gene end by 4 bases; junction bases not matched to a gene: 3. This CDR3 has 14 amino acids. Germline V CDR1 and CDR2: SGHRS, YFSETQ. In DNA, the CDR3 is TGCGCCAGCACGGGGACTAGCGGGGGATACGAGCAGTACTTC. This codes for CASTGTSGGYEQYF. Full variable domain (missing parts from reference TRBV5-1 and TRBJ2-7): KAGVTQTPRYLIKTRGQQVTLSCSPISGHRSVSWYQQTPGQGLQFLFEYFSETQRNKGNFPGRFSGRQFSNSRSEMNVSTLELGDSALYLCASTGTSGGYEQYFGPGTRLTVT.

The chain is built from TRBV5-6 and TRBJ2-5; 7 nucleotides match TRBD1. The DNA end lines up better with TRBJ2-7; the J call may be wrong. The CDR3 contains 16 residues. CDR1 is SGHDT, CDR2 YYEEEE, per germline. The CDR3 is CASTSGDSPSSYEQYF. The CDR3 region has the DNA TGTGCCAGCACTTCTGGGGACAGCCCGAGCTCCTACGAGCAGTACTTC.

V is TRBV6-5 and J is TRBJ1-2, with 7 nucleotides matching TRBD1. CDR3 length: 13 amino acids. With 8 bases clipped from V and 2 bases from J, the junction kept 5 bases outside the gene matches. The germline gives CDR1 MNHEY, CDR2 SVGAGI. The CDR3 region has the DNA TGTGCCAGCGCTCCGGGACAGAACTATGGCTACACCTTC. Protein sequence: CASAPGQNYGYTF.

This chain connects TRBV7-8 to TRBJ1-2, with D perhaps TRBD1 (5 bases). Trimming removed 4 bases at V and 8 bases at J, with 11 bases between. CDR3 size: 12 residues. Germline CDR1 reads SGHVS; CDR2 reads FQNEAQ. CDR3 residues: CASSSRVRGYTF. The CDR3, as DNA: TGTGCCAGCAGCTCCAGGGTCCGGGGCTACACCTTC.

CDR3 loop: CASSLSGGLSGELFF. CDR3 bases: TGTGCCAGCAGCTTAAGCGGGGGGCTTAGCGGGGAGCTGTTTTTT. The chain joins TRBV7-2 to TRBJ2-2; 9 bases match TRBD2. V gave up 2 bases and J gave up 7 bases; unmatched junction bases: 5. The CDR3 sequence is 15 residues long. Looked up from germline, CDR1 is SGHTA and CDR2 is FQGNSA. Filled out from reference TRBV7-2 and TRBJ2-2, the complete variable domain reads GAGVSQSPSNKVTEKGKDVELRCDPISGHTALYWYRQSLGQGLEFLIYFQGNSAPDKSGLPSDRFSAERTGGSVSTLTIQRTQQEDSAVYLCASSLSGGLSGELFFGEGSRLTVL.

CDR3 residues: CASSLTGTSWTRLQETQYF. In nucleotides, the CDR3 is TGTGCCAGCAGCTTGACCGGGACTAGCTGGACCCGCCTTCAAGAGACCCAGTACTTC. This chain joins TRBV5-5 and TRBJ2-5; 9 bases agree with TRBD2. With 1 base clipped from V and 2 bases from J, the junction kept 15 bases outside the gene matches. The germline V gene has CDR1 SGHKS and CDR2 YYEKEE (reference sequence). The CDR3 consists of 19 residues.

The CDR3 reads CASSLTDYKMNTEAFF. In DNA form, the CDR3 reads TGCGCCAGCAGCTTAACAGATTATAAAATGAACACTGAAGCTTTCTTT. V usage is TRBV5-1 and J usage is TRBJ1-1; no definite D call. This CDR3 is built from 16 residues. Germline-derived CDR1 and CDR2 are SGHRS and YFSETQ. V was trimmed by 2 bases and J by 0 bases, leaving 14 bases between them. The full variable domain, its missing parts supplied by reference TRBV5-1 and TRBJ1-1, is KAGVTQTPRYLIKTRGQQVTLSCSPISGHRSVSWYQQTPGQGLQFLFEYFSETQRNKGNFPGRFSGRQFSNSRSEMNVSTLELGDSALYLCASSLTDYKMNTEAFFGQGTRLTVV.

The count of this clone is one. In nucleotides, the CDR3 is TGTGCCAGTAGTATGGAGGGGTCTGGGGCCAACGTCCTGACTTTC. It specifies CASSMEGSGANVLTF. The genes are TRBV19 and TRBJ2-6; D is perhaps TRBD2 (6 bases). V lost 3 bases and J 1 base, leaving 7 bases between the germline ends. Germline V gene lookup returns CDR1 LNHDA and CDR2 SQIVND (reference sequence). The CDR3 runs 15 residues.

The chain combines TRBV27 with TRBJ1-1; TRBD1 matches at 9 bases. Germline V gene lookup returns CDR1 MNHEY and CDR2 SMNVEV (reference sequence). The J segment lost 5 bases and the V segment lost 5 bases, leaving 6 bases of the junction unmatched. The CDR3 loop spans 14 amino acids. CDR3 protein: CASSPHRGPTEAFF. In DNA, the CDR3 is TGTGCCAGCAGTCCGCACAGGGGGCCTACTGAAGCTTTCTTT.

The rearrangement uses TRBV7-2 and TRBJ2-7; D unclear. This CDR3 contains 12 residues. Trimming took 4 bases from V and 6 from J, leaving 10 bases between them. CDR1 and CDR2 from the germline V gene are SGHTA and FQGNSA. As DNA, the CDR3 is TGTGCCAGCAGCTCCCTGGCAGGCGAGCAGTACTTC. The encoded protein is CASSSLAGEQYF.

The CDR3 here is CASRSQGAYGYTF. The CDR3 region has the DNA TGTGCCAGCAGGAGCCAGGGGGCGTATGGCTACACCTTC. This chain connects TRBV27 to TRBJ1-2; 8 bases align to TRBD1. The germline CDR1 and CDR2 sequences are MNHEY and SMNVEV (reference sequence). CDR3 size: 13 residues. V lost 6 bases and J lost 5; bases outside the gene matches: 5.

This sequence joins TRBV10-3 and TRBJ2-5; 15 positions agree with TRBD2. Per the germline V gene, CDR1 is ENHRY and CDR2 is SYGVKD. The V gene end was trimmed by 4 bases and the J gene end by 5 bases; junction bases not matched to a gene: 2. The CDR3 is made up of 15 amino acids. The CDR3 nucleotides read TGTGCCATCAGTGGGACTAGCGGGGGGGAGGAGACCCAGTACTTC. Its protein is CAISGTSGGEETQYF.

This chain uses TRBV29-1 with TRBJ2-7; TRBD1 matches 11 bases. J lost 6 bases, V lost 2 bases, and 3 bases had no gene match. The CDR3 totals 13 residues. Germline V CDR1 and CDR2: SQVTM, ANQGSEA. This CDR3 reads CSVEWGQGGEQYF. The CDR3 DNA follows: TGCAGCGTTGAATGGGGACAGGGGGGCGAGCAGTACTTC.

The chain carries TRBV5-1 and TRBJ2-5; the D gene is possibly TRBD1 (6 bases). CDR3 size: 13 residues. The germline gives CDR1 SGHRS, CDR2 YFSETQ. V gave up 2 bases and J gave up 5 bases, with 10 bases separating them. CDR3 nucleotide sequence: TGCGCCAGCAGCTTTCAGGGGACGGAGACCCAGTACTTC. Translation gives CASSFQGTETQYF.